This T cell receptor (beta chain) was profiled in a study of OX40 agonist ivuxolimab in advanced cancers. Study as a whole: Partial responses, seen in three patients, involved one hepatocellular carcinoma and two cutaneous melanomas. General observations from the study: In CD8+ T cells, expanded clones were on average more numerous than in CD4+.

Looked up from germline, CDR1 is SGHTA and CDR2 is FQGNSA. This CDR3 is built from 15 residues. V was cut by 1 base and J by 9 bases, with 13 bases left in between. Clones were sequenced by immunoSEQ multiplex PCR, and TCRdb holds only the in-frame ones, with some missing. This table holds about 44,000 clones, 80% found once. This clone has a single count. As yet, its antigen is unknown. The chain uses TRBV7-2 and TRBJ1-6, with TRBD1 as a possible D gene (5 bases). The receptor comes from an adult with an advanced solid tumor such as melanoma, head and neck, liver or kidney cancer. The sample was CD4+ or CD8+ T cells sorted from blood, taken in a trial of the OX40 agonist ivuxolimab. Here the CDR3 DNA reads TGTGCCAGCAGCTTAGTGGGGGACTTTACTTCACCCCTCCACTTT. This encodes CASSLVGDFTSPLHF.